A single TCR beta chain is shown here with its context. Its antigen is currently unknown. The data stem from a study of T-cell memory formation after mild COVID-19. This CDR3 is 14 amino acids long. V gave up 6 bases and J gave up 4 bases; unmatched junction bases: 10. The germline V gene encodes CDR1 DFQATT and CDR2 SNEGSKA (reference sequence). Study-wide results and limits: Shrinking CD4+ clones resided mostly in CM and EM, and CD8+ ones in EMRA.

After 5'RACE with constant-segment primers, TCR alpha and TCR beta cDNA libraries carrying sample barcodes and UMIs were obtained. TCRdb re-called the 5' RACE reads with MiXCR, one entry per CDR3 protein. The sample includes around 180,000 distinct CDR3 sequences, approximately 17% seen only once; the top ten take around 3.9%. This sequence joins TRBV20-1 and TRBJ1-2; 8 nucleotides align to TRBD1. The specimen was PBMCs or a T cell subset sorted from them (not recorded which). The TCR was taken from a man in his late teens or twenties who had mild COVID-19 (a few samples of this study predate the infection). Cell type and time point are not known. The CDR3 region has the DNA TGCAGTGCGCCCTTAGGACAGGGAAGCTATGGCTACACCTTC. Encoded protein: CSAPLGQGSYGYTF.